This T cell receptor beta chain was recorded in a study of monozygotic twins with cystic fibrosis. The assay was immunoSEQ multiplex PCR, and TCRdb's table has in-frame clones only and misses some. The table has roughly 28,000 clones, around four fifths seen once. With respect to this clone: What it recognizes is unknown.

Study observations and caveats: In this small cohort, shared CDR3 numbers showed no association with age, concordance or disease severity. Nucleotide-identical clonotype sharing was significantly higher within monozygotic CF twin pairs than between unrelated CF individuals. Low clonality (median around 0.0096) suggested a mostly naive repertoire.

The clonotype originates from a girl aged 2-15 years with cystic fibrosis. The sequencing input was blood.

CDR3 in amino acids: CASSPTGQFYGYTF. CDR3 coding DNA: TGCGCCAGCAGCCCGACGGGACAGTTTTATGGCTACACCTTC. V gene TRBV4-1 combines with J gene TRBJ1-2; 7 nucleotides line up with TRBD1. The CDR3 extends over 14 amino acids. Trimming took 4 bases from V and 5 from J; bases not matched to a gene: 7. Germline assignment: CDR1 MGHRA and CDR2 YSYEKL.